This is a list of T cell receptor beta chains from one sample in a study of shared clonotypes between healthy human individuals. Assay used: immunoSEQ multiplex PCR; TCRdb lists only in-frame clones, some missing. This table holds around 550,000 clones, about 95% found once. The sequencing sample was made of naive CD8+ T cells sorted from blood. Receptor source: a woman aged 30 to 39 in good health. CDR3s leave out the opening cysteine and the closing phenylalanine or tryptophan. Fields, in order: CDR3 protein, J gene, V gene.

ASRRDSTYEQY,TRBJ2-7,TRBV28
ASSPGQSYEQY,TRBJ2-7,TRBV27
ASSSLDSGGYT,TRBJ1-2,TRBV28
ASSLEGSQPQH,TRBJ1-5,TRBV5-6
ASSEGMDPVYGYT,TRBJ1-2,TRBV2
ASSETGWGGEQY,TRBJ2-7,TRBV28
ASSLAGGLGDTQY,TRBJ2-3,TRBV7-3
ASSPGTGRTYEQY,.,TRBV9
ASSGSVGAKAF,TRBJ1-1,TRBV21-1
ASSAGEGGNQPQH,TRBJ1-5,TRBV7-9
ASSLDRDYEQY,TRBJ2-7,TRBV5-6
ASSLGTGYDYEQY,TRBJ2-7,TRBV7-7
ASSLVEGRLNTEAF,TRBJ1-1,TRBV7-9
ASSLAPGLADRRLSYEQY,TRBJ2-7,TRBV5-1
ASSLERVAGNLRETQY,TRBJ2-5,TRBV7-7
ASSQAQGDTNQPQH,TRBJ1-5,TRBV4-2
ASSLLPGELF,TRBJ2-2,TRBV7-9
ASSQSSNYGYT,TRBJ1-2,TRBV4-1
ASSFGTGLDEQY,TRBJ2-7,TRBV7-8
SGLGGTSTDTQY,TRBJ2-3,TRBV29-1
AVRREGADTQY,TRBJ2-3,TRBV2
ASSLGGTSGEKLF,TRBJ1-4,TRBV27
ASSRGVPPLEQY,TRBJ2-7,TRBV27
ASSFRLAEANTGELF,TRBJ2-2,TRBV28
ASSRTDQETQY,TRBJ2-5,TRBV13
ASSPTGATNEKLF,TRBJ1-4,TRBV6-5
ASRTGGEQY,TRBJ2-7,TRBV21-1
ASSQDMRWAGTRSYEQY,TRBJ2-7,TRBV4-1
ASSSRGPNQPQH,TRBJ1-5,TRBV18
ASSLEGAGTGELF,TRBJ2-2,TRBV7-9
ASSFFGTESYEQY,TRBJ2-7,TRBV13
ASSADRGRTEAF,TRBJ1-1,TRBV9
ASSLLYTDTQY,TRBJ2-3,TRBV5-1
ASSLPPSTVSTEAF,TRBJ1-1,TRBV7-9
ASSYYGDGEQF,TRBJ2-1,TRBV6-5
ASSLSHGASNLKAF,TRBJ1-1,TRBV5-8
AISETVNTEAF,TRBJ1-1,TRBV10-3
ASSLSAGTYNEQF,TRBJ2-1,TRBV5-1
ATEQGTYNEQF,TRBJ2-1,TRBV5-6
ASDSGGTDTQY,TRBJ2-3,TRBV9
ASSYSRGGGVGETQY,TRBJ2-5,TRBV9